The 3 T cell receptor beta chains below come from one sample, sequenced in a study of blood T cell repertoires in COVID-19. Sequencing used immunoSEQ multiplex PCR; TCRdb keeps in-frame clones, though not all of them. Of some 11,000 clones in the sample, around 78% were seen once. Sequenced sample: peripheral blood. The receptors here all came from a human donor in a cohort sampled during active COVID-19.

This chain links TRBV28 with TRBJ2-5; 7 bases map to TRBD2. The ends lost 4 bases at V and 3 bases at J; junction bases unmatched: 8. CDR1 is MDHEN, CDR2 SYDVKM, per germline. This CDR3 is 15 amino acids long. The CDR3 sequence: CASSSPGLKKETQYF. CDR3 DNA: TGTGCCAGCAGTTCCCCGGGACTAAAGAAAGAGACCCAGTACTTC.

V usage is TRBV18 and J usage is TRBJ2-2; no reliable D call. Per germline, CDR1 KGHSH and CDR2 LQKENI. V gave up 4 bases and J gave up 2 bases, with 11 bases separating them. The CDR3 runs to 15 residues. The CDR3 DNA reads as TGTGCCAGCTCACACGCCACTCACAACACCGGGGAGCTGTTTTTT. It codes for CASSHATHNTGELFF.

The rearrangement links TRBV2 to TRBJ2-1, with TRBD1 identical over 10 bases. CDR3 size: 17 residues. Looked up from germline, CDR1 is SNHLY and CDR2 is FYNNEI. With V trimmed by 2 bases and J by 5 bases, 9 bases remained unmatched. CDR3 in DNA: TGTGCCAGCAGTGAAATACGGGGACAGGGGTCGAACAATGAGCAGTTCTTC. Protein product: CASSEIRGQGSNNEQFF.